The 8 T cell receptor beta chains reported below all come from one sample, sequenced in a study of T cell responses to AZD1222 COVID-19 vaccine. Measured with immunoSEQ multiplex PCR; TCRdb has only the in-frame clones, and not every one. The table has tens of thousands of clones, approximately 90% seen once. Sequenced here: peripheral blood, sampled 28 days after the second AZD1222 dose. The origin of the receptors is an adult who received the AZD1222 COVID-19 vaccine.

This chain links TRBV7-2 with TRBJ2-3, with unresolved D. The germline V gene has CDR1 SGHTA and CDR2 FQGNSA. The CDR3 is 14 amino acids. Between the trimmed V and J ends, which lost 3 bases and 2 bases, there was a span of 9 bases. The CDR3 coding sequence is TGTGCCAGCAGCTTGCATGGTTCCACAGATACGCAGTATTTT. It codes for CASSLHGSTDTQYF.

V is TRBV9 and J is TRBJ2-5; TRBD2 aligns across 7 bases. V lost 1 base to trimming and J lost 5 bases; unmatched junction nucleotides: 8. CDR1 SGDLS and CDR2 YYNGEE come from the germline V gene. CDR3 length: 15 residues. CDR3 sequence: CASSVSVAGRETQYF. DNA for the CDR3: TGTGCCAGCAGCGTATCGGTAGCGGGTCGGGAGACCCAGTACTTC.

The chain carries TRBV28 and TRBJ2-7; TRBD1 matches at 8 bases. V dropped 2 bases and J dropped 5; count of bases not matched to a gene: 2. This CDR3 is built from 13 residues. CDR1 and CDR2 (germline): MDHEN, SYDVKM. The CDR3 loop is CASSLQGADEQYF. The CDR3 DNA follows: TGTGCCAGCAGTTTACAGGGGGCGGACGAGCAGTACTTC.

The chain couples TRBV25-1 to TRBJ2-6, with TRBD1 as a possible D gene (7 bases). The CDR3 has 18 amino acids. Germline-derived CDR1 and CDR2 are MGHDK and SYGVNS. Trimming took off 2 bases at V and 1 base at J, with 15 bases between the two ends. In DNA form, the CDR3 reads TGTGCCAGCAGTGAAAGACAGGGAGGTGGGTCTGGGGCCAACGTCCTGACTTTC. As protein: CASSERQGGGSGANVLTF.

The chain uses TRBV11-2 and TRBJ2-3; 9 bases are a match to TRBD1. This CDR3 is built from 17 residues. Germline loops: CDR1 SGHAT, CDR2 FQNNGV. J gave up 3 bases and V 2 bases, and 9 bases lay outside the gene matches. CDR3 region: CASSLRGGQGATDTQYF. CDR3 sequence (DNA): TGTGCCAGCAGCTTAAGAGGGGGACAGGGAGCGACAGATACGCAGTATTTT. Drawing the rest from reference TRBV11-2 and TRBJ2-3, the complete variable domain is EAGVAQSPRYKIIEKRQSVAFWCNPISGHATLYWYQQILGQGPKLLIQFQNNGVVDDSQLPKDRFSAERLKGVDSTLKIQPAKLEDSAVYLCASSLRGGQGATDTQYFGPGTRLTVL.

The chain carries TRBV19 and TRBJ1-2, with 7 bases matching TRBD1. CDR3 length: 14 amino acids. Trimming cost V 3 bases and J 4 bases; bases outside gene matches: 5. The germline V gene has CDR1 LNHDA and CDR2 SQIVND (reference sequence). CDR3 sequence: CASSITGTAYGYTF. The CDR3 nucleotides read TGTGCCAGTAGTATCACTGGGACAGCCTATGGCTACACCTTC.

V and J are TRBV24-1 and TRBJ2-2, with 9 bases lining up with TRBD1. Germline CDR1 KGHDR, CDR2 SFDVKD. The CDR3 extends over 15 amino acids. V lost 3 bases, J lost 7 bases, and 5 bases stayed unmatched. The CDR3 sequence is CATSDLTGGGGELFF. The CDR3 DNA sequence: TGTGCCACCAGTGATCTTACAGGGGGCGGCGGGGAGCTGTTTTTT.

The CDR3 region has the DNA TGTGCCAGTCAAGGGACAGATACGCAGTATTTT. This codes for CASQGTDTQYF. This chain connects TRBV2 to TRBJ2-3, with unresolved D. Germline lookup yields CDR1 SNHLY and CDR2 FYNNEI. V dropped 9 bases and J dropped 3 bases, with 7 bases sitting between them. This CDR3 is 11 amino acids long.